A single sample gave rise to the 32 T cell receptor beta chains below, sequenced in a study of blood T cells in healthy people across ages. Sample-barcoded 5' priming and a J-beta primer mix drove a second PCR of about 6 to 12 cycles. TCRdb recomputed calls from the 5' RACE reads with MiXCR, one row per CDR3 protein. Counted here are more than 800,000 distinct CDR3 sequences, about 30% occurring once; the ten biggest clones make up 17%. Sequencing input: blood. Receptors originate from a woman older than 75 in good health.

This clonotype has more than one count but fewer than ten. J is TRBJ2-3 and V is TRBV30, with D possibly being TRBD1 or TRBD2 (6 bases each). The ends were cut back, 4 bases at V and 0 bases at J, with 14 bases in the middle. In germline, CDR1 is GTSNPN, CDR2 SVGIG (reference sequence). The CDR3 contains 15 residues. The CDR3 DNA is TGTGCCTGGACTATGAGGGGGACTAGCACAGATACGCAGTATTTT. Translation: CAWTMRGTSTDTQYF.

This clonotype was detected a few times. This chain links TRBV30 with TRBJ1-1, with 10 bases aligning to TRBD1. This CDR3 contains 16 residues. The V and J ends lost 2 bases and 5 bases, in that order; junction bases with no gene match: 11. Per germline, CDR1 GTSNPN and CDR2 SVGIG (reference sequence). CDR3 sequence: CAWSKRRDRGGTEAFF. The DNA for the CDR3 is TGTGCCTGGAGTAAACGCCGGGACAGGGGAGGAACTGAAGCTTTCTTT. Looking up the rest from reference TRBV30 and TRBJ1-1 gives the full variable domain: SQTIHQWPATLVQPVGSPLSLECTVEGTSNPNLYWYRQAAGRGLQLLFYSVGIGQISSEVPQNLSASRPQDRQFILSSKKLLLSDSGFYLCAWSKRRDRGGTEAFFGQGTRLTVV.

This clonotype was observed at least ten times. The V and J genes are TRBV6-5 and TRBJ2-5, with no clear D. V was clipped by 4 bases and J by 5 bases, with 11 bases between them. The CDR3 runs 13 residues. The V gene's germline CDR1 is MNHEY and CDR2 SVGAGI. The CDR3 here is CASSSPGTETQYF. Written as DNA, the CDR3 is TGTGCCAGCAGTTCCCCCGGAACGGAGACCCAGTACTTC.

J is TRBJ2-7 and V is TRBV5-1, with TRBD2 matching over 9 bases. Per germline, CDR1 SGHRS and CDR2 YFSETQ. The CDR3 runs 13 residues. The V segment lost 5 bases and the J segment 3 bases; nucleotides outside the gene matches: 3. The CDR3, as DNA: TGCGCCAGCAGGCCAGCGGGGGGCTACGAGCAGTACTTC. Amino acids: CASRPAGGYEQYF.

This clonotype has only a few counts. J is TRBJ1-5 and V is TRBV24-1, with D perhaps matching TRBD1 (6 bases). CDR1 and CDR2 from the germline V gene are KGHDR and SFDVKD. The CDR3 runs to 15 residues. V lost 7 bases to trimming and J lost 0 bases, with 12 bases between them. CDR3 coding DNA: TGTGCCACCAGCTCAGGGGAGGTTAGCAATCAGCCCCAGCATTTT. Its translation is CATSSGEVSNQPQHF.

This clonotype was recorded at least ten times. This chain joins TRBV4-3 and TRBJ1-2, with no clear D. Trimming took 2 bases from V and 4 from J, leaving 11 bases between them. In germline, CDR1 is LGHNA, CDR2 YSLEER. The CDR3 sequence is 14 residues long. The CDR3 region is CASSQRGARYGYTF. The CDR3 DNA sequence: TGCGCCAGCAGCCAAAGAGGTGCACGCTATGGCTACACCTTC.

The V and J genes are TRBV7-9 and TRBJ2-1; 7 bases match TRBD2. The trim removed 7 bases at V and 2 bases at J, leaving 8 bases unmatched. CDR1 and CDR2 from the germline V gene are SEHNR and FQNEAQ (reference sequence). This CDR3 spans 15 amino acids. The CDR3 spells CASNLVAGAYNEQFF. The CDR3, as DNA: TGTGCCAGCAACCTAGTGGCGGGGGCCTACAATGAGCAGTTCTTC.

Ten or more counts support this clonotype. This chain links TRBV20-1 with TRBJ2-7, with D maybe TRBD2 (6 bases). Trimming shortened V by 4 bases and J by 2 bases, and 12 bases separated the two germline ends. Germline V gives CDR1 DFQATT, CDR2 SNEGSKA (reference sequence). The CDR3 totals 13 residues. CDR3: CSATQEGPYEQYF. CDR3 DNA: TGCAGTGCTACTCAGGAGGGGCCCTACGAGCAGTACTTC.

In its sample, this clonotype was seen many times. This chain connects TRBV5-6 to TRBJ1-2; D is perhaps TRBD1 (5 bases). The V end was cut by 4 bases, the J end by 0 bases, with 10 bases between. Germline CDR1 is SGHDT and CDR2 is YYEEEE. The CDR3 totals 14 residues. This CDR3 reads CASSRTYSNYGYTF. The DNA for the CDR3 is TGTGCCAGCAGCCGGACATACTCTAACTATGGCTACACCTTC.

V and J are TRBV15 and TRBJ2-5; TRBD2 is a possible D gene (5 bases). The germline CDR1 and CDR2 sequences are LNHNV and YYDKDF (reference sequence). V was pared by 1 base and J by 2 bases, with 8 bases between. The CDR3 covers 14 residues. In nucleotides, the CDR3 is TGTGCCACCAGCAGAGGCCGAGGGCAAGAGACCCAGTACTTC. This encodes CATSRGRGQETQYF.

The sample holds a few counts of this clonotype. The gene calls are TRBV19 and TRBJ2-1, with TRBD2 as a possible D gene (5 bases). In germline, CDR1 is LNHDA, CDR2 SQIVND (reference sequence). The CDR3 totals 14 residues. V was trimmed by 10 bases and J by 0 bases, leaving 13 bases between them. This chain's CDR3 is CATSIGSSYNEQFF. CDR3 DNA sequence: TGTGCCACCAGTATAGGGAGCTCCTACAATGAGCAGTTCTTC.

This clonotype was detected many times. The chain recombines TRBV20-1 with TRBJ2-6; D gene unclear. CDR3 length: 12 amino acids. Trimming removed 5 bases at V and 4 bases at J, with 6 bases between. Germline V gene data show CDR1 as DFQATT and CDR2 as SNEGSKA (reference sequence). The CDR3 nucleotides are TGCAGTGCTCTGCCAGGGGCCAACGTCCTGACTTTC. Encoded protein: CSALPGANVLTF.

This clonotype was observed many times. The chain couples TRBV7-2 to TRBJ2-3; D might be TRBD2 (5 bases). Per germline, CDR1 SGHTA and CDR2 FQGNSA. This CDR3 comprises 16 residues. Trimming removed 0 bases at V and 0 bases at J, with 10 bases between. The CDR3 spells CASSLAGRGSTDTQYF. CDR3 in DNA: TGTGCCAGCAGCTTAGCGGGTCGAGGGAGCACAGATACGCAGTATTTT.

The J gene is TRBJ1-1, the V gene TRBV5-1; TRBD1 is a possible D gene (5 bases). The germline V and J ends were trimmed by 4 bases and 6 bases, with 10 bases remaining between them. CDR3 length: 12 amino acids. Germline CDR1 and CDR2: SGHRS and YFSETQ. The chain's CDR3 is CASSQGSSEAFF. DNA of the CDR3: TGCGCCAGCAGCCAGGGATCCTCTGAAGCTTTCTTT.

This clonotype has ten or more counts. The chain combines TRBV18 with TRBJ2-5, with TRBD2 identical over 8 bases. The CDR3 loop spans 14 amino acids. Looked up from germline, CDR1 is KGHSH and CDR2 is LQKENI. Trimming removed 0 bases from V and 5 bases from J; junction bases left unmatched: 2. CDR3 sequence (DNA): TGTGCCAGCTCACCACCTAGCGGGGTCGAGACCCAGTACTTC. It is translated as CASSPPSGVETQYF.

To note about this clonotype: Since a much larger clone is just one base distant, this may be a read error. The CDR3 sequence is CSATKPGQRDEQYF. The DNA for the CDR3 is TGCAGTGCTACGAAACCGGGACAGAGGGACGAGCAGTACTTC. This sequence joins TRBV20-1 and TRBJ2-7; TRBD1 agrees at 7 bases. CDR3 size: 14 residues. With V trimmed by 4 bases and J by 5 bases, 11 bases remained unmatched. Germline V CDR1 and CDR2: DFQATT, SNEGSKA (reference sequence).

This clonotype has at least ten counts. V is TRBV10-3 and J is TRBJ1-5; the D is unclear. The CDR3 spans 13 residues. Trimming left V 6 bases short and J 6 bases short, with 12 bases between. The germline V gene encodes CDR1 ENHRY and CDR2 SYGVKD. In DNA form, the CDR3 reads TGTGCCATCAGCCCGGACGAGCGTCAGCCCCAGCATTTT. This gives the protein CAISPDERQPQHF.

A few counts support this clonotype. The chain couples TRBV20-1 to TRBJ2-7, with D possibly TRBD2 on 6 matching bases. This CDR3 is 14 amino acids long. Trimming removed 2 bases from V and 7 bases from J, with 18 bases in between. CDR1 and CDR2 from the germline V gene are DFQATT and SNEGSKA (reference sequence). The CDR3 DNA reads TGCAGTGCTAGAATGTTGCGGGGATCGTATGAGCAGTACTTC. It encodes CSARMLRGSYEQYF.

This clonotype was detected only a few times. The CDR3 nucleotides are TGTGCCAGCAGCACGAGCGGGGGGGCCATATATACGCAGTATTTT. It encodes CASSTSGGAIYTQYF. The chain carries TRBV7-2 and TRBJ2-3; 10 bases are shared with TRBD2. With V trimmed by 5 bases and J by 7 bases, 9 bases remained unmatched. The CDR3 totals 15 residues. CDR1 and CDR2 (germline): SGHTA, FQGNSA.

Remarks on this clonotype: Mismatch with germline at one junction end may stem from a read error. This chain connects TRBV12-3 or TRBV12-4 to TRBJ2-3; a possible D gene is TRBD1 (6 bases). CDR3 length equals 14 residues. The CDR3 reads CASSLELGADTQYF. The CDR3 nucleotides are TGTGCCAGCAGTCTTGAGCTGGGGGCAGATACGCAATATTTT.

The chain links TRBV7-6 to TRBJ2-2, with 8 bases fitting TRBD1. Trimming at V came to 1 base and at J to 0 bases, leaving 1 base not matched to a gene. The CDR3 runs 16 residues. Germline values: CDR1 SGHVS, CDR2 FNYEAQ. CDR3 in amino acids: CASSLGGQANTGELFF. CDR3 sequence (DNA): TGTGCCAGCAGCTTAGGGGGACAGGCGAACACCGGGGAGCTGTTTTTT.

The V gene is TRBV7-9, the J gene TRBJ2-1; 9 bases align to TRBD1. The CDR3 consists of 15 residues. CDR1 is SEHNR, CDR2 FQNEAQ, per germline (reference sequence). The J segment lost 8 bases and the V segment lost 3 bases, leaving 8 bases of the junction unmatched. The CDR3 is CASSFTGQGSDEQFF. The DNA of the CDR3 is TGTGCCAGCAGCTTCACGGGACAGGGATCCGATGAGCAGTTCTTC.

This clonotype has only a few counts. The V and J genes are TRBV3-1 and TRBJ1-6; weak D call: TRBD1 (5 bases). The length of the CDR3 is 13 residues. Germline-derived CDR1 and CDR2 are LGHDT and YNNKEL (reference sequence). V shed 0 bases and J shed 9 bases, with 6 bases lying between them. CDR3 sequence (DNA): TGTGCCAGCAGCCAAGACGGGGGTTCACCCCTCCACTTT. Its translation: CASSQDGGSPLHF.

This clonotype was seen ten or more times. The chain is built from TRBV6-2 or TRBV6-3 and TRBJ2-3, with TRBD1 matching 8 bases. The V gene's germline CDR1 is MNHEY and CDR2 SVGEGT. The CDR3 has 15 amino acids. After removal of 4 bases from V and 4 bases from J, the junction contained 7 bases not matched to a gene. The CDR3 region is CASSFQGASADTQYF. For the CDR3, the DNA is TGTGCCAGCAGTTTCCAGGGGGCTAGCGCAGATACGCAGTATTTT.

The sample holds a few counts of this clonotype. The chain joins TRBV29-1 to TRBJ1-4; TRBD1 matches 7 bases. Germline loops: CDR1 SQVTM, CDR2 ANQGSEA. The CDR3 has 13 residues. V trimming: 6 bases; J trimming: 4 bases; junction bases outside the gene matches: 5. The CDR3 DNA sequence: TGCAGCGTGCGGGGACAGTATAATGAAAAACTGTTTTTT. This translates into CSVRGQYNEKLFF.

This clonotype was seen ten or more times. This chain connects TRBV9 to TRBJ2-3, with D maybe TRBD1 (5 bases). Trimming removed 0 bases from V and 0 bases from J, with 11 bases in between. The CDR3 has 16 amino acids. The germline CDR1 and CDR2 sequences are SGDLS and YYNGEE. The CDR3 DNA sequence: TGTGCCAGCAGCGTAGCGTTGGCAGGGAGCACAGATACGCAGTATTTT. Translating it yields CASSVALAGSTDTQYF.

V gene TRBV7-9 combines with J gene TRBJ2-7; D gene ambiguous. Germline V gene sequence: CDR1 SEHNR, CDR2 FQNEAQ (reference sequence). V was clipped by 6 bases and J by 1 base, with 7 bases between them. The CDR3 is 12 amino acids. The DNA for the CDR3 is TGTGCCAGCAGTCTAGGGTCCTACGAGCAGTACGTC. Its translation: CASSLGSYEQYV.

The J gene is TRBJ2-7, the V gene TRBV7-2; 8 positions match TRBD2. CDR1 is SGHTA, CDR2 FQGNSA, per germline. Losses at the gene ends were 6 bases for V and 0 bases for J; bases not matched to a gene: 7. The CDR3 is 15 residues long. CDR3 bases: TGTGCCAGCAGGACGACTAGCGAGTACTCCTACGAGCAGTACTTC. This encodes CASRTTSEYSYEQYF.

The chain is built from TRBV7-2 and TRBJ1-2, with TRBD1 as a possible D gene (6 bases). The CDR3 is 14 residues long. Trimming removed 3 bases from V and 4 bases from J, with 12 bases in between. The germline gives CDR1 SGHTA, CDR2 FQGNSA. CDR3 sequence: CASSLEDSSYGYTF. In DNA, the CDR3 is TGTGCCAGCAGCTTGGAGGACAGTTCCTATGGCTACACCTTC.

At least ten counts were recorded for this clonotype. V usage is TRBV2 and J usage is TRBJ2-5; the D gene is possibly TRBD1 (6 bases). Deletions cut 4 bases from V and 2 bases from J, with 8 bases between. From germline, CDR1 is SNHLY and CDR2 FYNNEI. The CDR3 has 13 amino acids. CDR3 in DNA: TGTGCCAGCAGTGGGACAGAACAAGAGACCCAGTACTTC. Amino acid sequence: CASSGTEQETQYF.

The table lists this clonotype with a few counts. The gene calls are TRBV2 and TRBJ1-4, with 10 nucleotides matching TRBD1. In germline, CDR1 is SNHLY, CDR2 FYNNEI. There are 14 residues in the CDR3. V dropped 4 bases and J dropped 8; count of bases not matched to a gene: 4. The DNA for the CDR3 is TGTGCCAGCAGTGTGTGGGACAGGGGCGAAAAACTGTTTTTT. It encodes CASSVWDRGEKLFF.

With respect to this clonotype: A junction end diverges from the germline sequence, so it may reflect a read error. The CDR3: CVSSWRTDSNTEAFF. CDR3 nucleotide sequence: TGTGTCAGCAGCTGGAGGACGGACAGCAACACTGAAGCTTTCTTT. V and J are TRBV7-2 and TRBJ1-1; D is possibly TRBD1 (6 bases). Germline-derived CDR1 and CDR2 are SGHTA and FQGNSA. This CDR3 has 15 residues.